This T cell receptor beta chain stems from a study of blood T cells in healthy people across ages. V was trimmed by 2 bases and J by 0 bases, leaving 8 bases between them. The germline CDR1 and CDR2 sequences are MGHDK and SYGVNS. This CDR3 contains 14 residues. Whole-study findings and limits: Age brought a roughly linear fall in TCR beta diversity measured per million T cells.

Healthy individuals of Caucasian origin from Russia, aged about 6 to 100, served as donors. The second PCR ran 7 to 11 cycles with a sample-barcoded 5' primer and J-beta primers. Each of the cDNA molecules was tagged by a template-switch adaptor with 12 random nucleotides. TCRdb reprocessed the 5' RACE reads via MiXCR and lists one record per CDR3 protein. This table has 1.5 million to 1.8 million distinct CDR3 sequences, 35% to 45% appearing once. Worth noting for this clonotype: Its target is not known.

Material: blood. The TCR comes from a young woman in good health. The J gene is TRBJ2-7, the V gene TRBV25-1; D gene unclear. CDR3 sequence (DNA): TGTGCCAGCAGTGAAGAGACGAGCTCCTACGAGCAGTACTTC. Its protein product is CASSEETSSYEQYF.